This TCR beta chain comes out of a study of Ad26.COV2.S vaccination and SARS-CoV-2 variants. Treatment meaning: some 20 received Ad26.COV2.S at low or high dose, single or two shots; about 5 received placebo; per-sample allocation not given. Sample collection was performed on day 63 after the first vaccine or placebo injection. Some clones are missing from TCRdb's copy, which holds only in-frame ones; the method was immunoSEQ multiplex PCR. The repertoire holds 350,000 to 450,000 clones, with about 88% as singletons. On this clone itself: Its antigen is not known.

Study results and limitations: Quantification of TCR breadth and depth may have yielded underestimates of total T cell responses. Similar non-spike TCR breadth was observed in recipients of vaccine and of placebo.

This specimen was peripheral blood, taken in a trial of Ad26.COV2.S vaccine versus placebo. This TCR was recovered from a person between 18 and 60 years old who received the Ad26.COV2.S COVID-19 vaccine or a placebo.

In DNA form, the CDR3 reads TGCGCCAGCACCGACAGGGCGGATGAAAAACTGTTTTTT. It specifies CASTDRADEKLFF. The V and J genes are TRBV5-1 and TRBJ1-4; 7 bases are a match to TRBD1. Germline assignment: CDR1 SGHRS and CDR2 YFSETQ. V lost 6 bases to trimming and J lost 6 bases; unmatched junction nucleotides: 5. The CDR3 runs to 13 residues.